Presented here are 21 T cell receptor beta chains from one specimen sequenced in a study of prognosis after radiotherapy for stage I lung cancer (dated by TCRdb to the early 2020s). The sequencer listed for this sample is Illumina HiSeq 3000. Two rounds of multiplex PCR were used to amplify the TCR beta CDR3 region from genomic DNA. In the first PCR round, primers specific to each TRBV and TRBJ gene were used, and the primer sequences were filed in Chinese patent CN105087789A. TCRdb trimmed public reads at Q25 via fastp, called clones via MiXCR and kept in-frame beta chains. Here each entry gathers all rows of one CDR3 protein and keeps the most common genes and DNA. This sample has some 60,000 distinct CDR3 sequences in its table, and around 27% of those were observed once. The biggest ten clones account for about 7.5% of the sample. Sequenced material: PBMCs, taken before or after stereotactic body radiation therapy (not recorded which). Receptors originate from a donor of 50 years or more with non-small cell lung cancer.

This clonotype showed up many times. In DNA, the CDR3 is TGCGCCAGCAGCCCGGGCACTTATAATGAAAAACTGTTTTTT. Translating it yields CASSPGTYNEKLFF. This chain connects TRBV5-1 to TRBJ1-4; D uncertain. This CDR3 is built from 14 residues. Germline V gives CDR1 SGHRS, CDR2 YFSETQ. V was cut by 4 bases and J by 4 bases, with 11 bases left in between.

This clonotype showed up many times. The chain employs TRBV6-1 and TRBJ2-7; tentative D call: TRBD1 (5 bases). Trimming stripped 1 base from V and 2 bases from J, with 9 bases between. Germline V gene sequence: CDR1 MNHNS, CDR2 SASEGT. The CDR3 covers 14 residues. Here the CDR3 reads CASSEGGRAYEQYF. The CDR3 DNA is TGTGCCAGCAGTGAAGGTGGCAGGGCCTACGAGCAGTACTTC.

This clonotype was recorded at least ten times. V usage is TRBV11-2 and J usage is TRBJ2-2, with TRBD2 matching 14 bases. The CDR3 covers 17 residues. Germline assignment: CDR1 SGHAT and CDR2 FQNNGV. The J segment lost 5 bases and the V segment lost 3 bases, leaving 5 bases of the junction unmatched. The CDR3 protein is CASSLTSGGAWTGELFF. CDR3 nucleotides: TGTGCCAGCAGCTTGACTAGCGGGGGGGCCTGGACCGGGGAGCTGTTTTTT.

This clonotype occurred many times. The chain joins TRBV7-9 to TRBJ1-4; a possible D gene is TRBD1 (5 bases). The CDR3 sequence is 12 residues long. With 8 bases removed from V and 7 bases from J, the gap between germline ends came to 11 bases. Germline V gene lookup returns CDR1 SEHNR and CDR2 FQNEAQ (reference sequence). CDR3 amino acids: CASGEGSEKLFF. The CDR3 DNA reads TGTGCCAGCGGCGAGGGGTCTGAAAAACTGTTTTTT.

The chain couples TRBV18 to TRBJ2-5; D not certain. This CDR3 has 13 residues. The V end lost 3 bases, the J end lost 5 bases, and 10 bases lay between the germline ends. Germline-derived CDR1 and CDR2 are KGHSH and LQKENI. CDR3 sequence (DNA): TGTGCCAGCTCACCTACACTGAGGGAGACCCAGTACTTC. Encoded protein: CASSPTLRETQYF.

There are many counts of this clonotype. The CDR3 loop reads CASSYLGTTEAFF. The CDR3 nucleotides are TGTGCCAGCAGTTACCTAGGGACCACTGAAGCTTTCTTT. The chain uses TRBV6-5 and TRBJ1-1; D might be TRBD1 (5 bases). This CDR3 has 13 residues. Germline V gene data show CDR1 as MNHEY and CDR2 as SVGAGI. Deletions cut 2 bases from V and 4 bases from J, with 8 bases between.

This clonotype has ten or more counts. This rearrangement joins TRBV3-1 to TRBJ1-4; D perhaps matches TRBD1 (5 bases). CDR3 length equals 14 residues. Trimming removed 3 bases at V and 8 bases at J, with 13 bases between. The germline gives CDR1 LGHDT, CDR2 YNNKEL (reference sequence). In nucleotides, the CDR3 is TGTGCCAGCAGCCACACGGGGCTTAGAGAAAAACTGTTTTTT. Translation gives CASSHTGLREKLFF. Based on the CDR3 plus reference TRBV3-1 and TRBJ1-4, the full variable domain is DTAVSQTPKYLVTQMGNDKSIKCEQNLGHDTMYWYKQDSKKFLKIMFSYNNKELIINETVPNRFSPKSPDKAHLNLHINSLELGDSAVYFCASSHTGLREKLFFGSGTQLSVL.

Comment on this clonotype: A much larger clonotype is one base distant, so this may be a read error. The V and J genes are TRBV18 and TRBJ1-2; D is perhaps TRBD1 (5 bases). The CDR3 totals 13 residues. Germline CDR1 and CDR2: KGHSH and LQKENI. The V end lost 5 bases, the J end lost 7 bases, and 14 bases lay between the germline ends. In nucleotides, the CDR3 is TGTGCCAGCTCATCACAGGAGGAAGGTGGCTACACCTTC. The encoded protein is CASSSQEEGGYTF.

On this clonotype: This sequence is one base from a far larger clone and is likely a read error. This chain joins TRBV6-8 and TRBJ2-7; D might be TRBD1 (6 bases). Looked up from germline, CDR1 is MNHGY and CDR2 is SAAAGT. This CDR3 contains 15 residues. CDR3 coding DNA: TGTGCCAGCTGTTACAGGGTCGAAGGACCCTACGAGCAGTACTTC. Translation gives CASCYRVEGPYEQYF.

As for this clonotype: This could be a read error, since a much larger clone is one nucleotide away. The J gene is TRBJ1-2, the V gene TRBV29-1; D gene uncertain. The V end was cut by 7 bases, the J end by 3 bases, with 21 bases between. This CDR3 is built from 15 residues. Germline CDR1 reads SQVTM; CDR2 reads ANQGSEA. The CDR3 loop reads CSAKSPVTRHYGYTF. For the CDR3, the DNA is TGCAGCGCTAAGAGCCCAGTGACAAGACACTATGGCTACACCTTC.

This clonotype was counted many times. The chain has TRBV11-2 and TRBJ1-3, with 7 positions matching TRBD1. Looked up from germline, CDR1 is SGHAT and CDR2 is FQNNGV. The V gene end was trimmed by 5 bases and the J gene end by 1 base; junction bases not matched to a gene: 2. The CDR3 loop spans 14 amino acids. The CDR3 here is CASSHRGSGNTIYF. CDR3 DNA sequence: TGTGCCAGCAGCCACAGGGGATCTGGAAACACCATATATTTT. The full variable domain, in which reference TRBV11-2 and TRBJ1-3 provide the parts outside the CDR3, is EAGVAQSPRYKIIEKRQSVAFWCNPISGHATLYWYQQILGQGPKLLIQFQNNGVVDDSQLPKDRFSAERLKGVDSTLKIQPAKLEDSAVYLCASSHRGSGNTIYFGEGSWLTVV.

This clonotype was detected ten times or more. This chain connects TRBV4-1 to TRBJ1-1, with a possible D match to TRBD1 (5 bases). V lost 4 bases and J 2 bases, leaving 14 bases between the germline ends. CDR1 and CDR2 (germline): MGHRA, YSYEKL. The CDR3 has 15 amino acids. The CDR3 coding sequence is TGCGCCAGCAGCCCATGGATGGGGGGAAACACTGAAGCTTTCTTT. It encodes CASSPWMGGNTEAFF.

This clonotype has at least ten counts. The chain links TRBV12-3 or TRBV12-4 to TRBJ1-1; no definite D call. The CDR3 runs to 14 residues. The ends were cut back, 7 bases at V and 4 bases at J, with 16 bases in the middle. This chain's CDR3 is CASTRERVGTEAFF. The DNA for the CDR3 is TGTGCCAGCACCCGGGAGAGGGTGGGCACTGAAGCTTTCTTT.

About this clonotype: A read error is the likely source, as a far larger clone sits one nucleotide away. CDR3 region: CASSRGEEQLF. The CDR3 coding sequence is TGTGCCAGCAGCAGGGGCGAGGAGCAGTTATTC. J is TRBJ2-5 and V is TRBV7-2; TRBD1 might be the D (5 bases). The CDR3 spans 11 residues. The germline gives CDR1 SGHTA, CDR2 FQGNSA.

This clonotype was seen ten or more times. The genes are TRBV19 and TRBJ2-1; 7 nucleotides align to TRBD2. V lost 0 bases to trimming and J lost 0 bases; unmatched junction nucleotides: 2. The germline gives CDR1 LNHDA, CDR2 SQIVND (reference sequence). There are 16 residues in the CDR3. CDR3 residues: CASSIEAGSSYNEQFF. The CDR3 nucleotides read TGTGCCAGTAGTATAGAAGCGGGGAGCTCCTACAATGAGCAGTTCTTC.

This clonotype occurred many times. The rearrangement uses TRBV18 and TRBJ2-7; 9 nucleotides align to TRBD2. Germline values: CDR1 KGHSH, CDR2 LQKENI. The CDR3 length is 14 residues. V lost 9 bases and J lost 3; bases outside the gene matches: 9. The CDR3 region is CASSKAGGIYEQYF. CDR3 DNA sequence: TGTGCCAGTTCAAAAGCGGGGGGCATCTACGAGCAGTACTTC.

This clonotype appeared many times. The junction shows a germline mismatch at one end, possibly a read error. CDR3 sequence: CSACRTGGCTF. The CDR3 DNA sequence: TGCAGTGCCTGCAGGACAGGGGGCTGCACCTTC. The chain employs TRBV20-1 and TRBJ1-2, with TRBD1 identical over 11 bases. Germline-derived CDR1 and CDR2 are DFQATT and SNEGSKA (reference sequence). The CDR3 totals 11 residues.

This clonotype was seen at least ten times. The chain employs TRBV5-5 and TRBJ2-1; either TRBD1 or TRBD2 may supply D (5 bases each). From germline, CDR1 is SGHKS and CDR2 YYEKEE (reference sequence). Trimming stripped 0 bases from V and 15 bases from J, with 16 bases between. The CDR3 covers 13 residues. The CDR3 loop is CASSLEDRDPRFF. In nucleotides, the CDR3 is TGTGCCAGCAGCTTGGAGGACCGGGACCCCAGGTTCTTC. Full variable domain (rest looked up from reference TRBV5-5 and TRBJ2-1): DAGVTQSPTHLIKTRGQQVTLRCSPISGHKSVSWYQQVLGQGPQFIFQYYEKEERGRGNFPDRFSARQFPNYSSELNVNALLLGDSALYLCASSLEDRDPRFFGPGTRLTVL.

This clonotype was observed many times. The rearrangement uses TRBV5-1 and TRBJ1-4; tentatively, D is TRBD1 (6 bases). V was clipped by 4 bases and J by 7 bases, with 17 bases between them. CDR1 is SGHRS, CDR2 YFSETQ, per germline. This CDR3 region has 15 residues. In DNA form, the CDR3 reads TGCGCCAGCAGCGTTCAGGGGTGGGGTGGTGAAAAACTGTTTTTT. It encodes CASSVQGWGGEKLFF.

This clonotype was observed many times. This CDR3 reads CASRTAGYGYTF. CDR3 bases: TGTGCCAGCAGGACAGCGGGCTATGGCTACACCTTC. The J gene is TRBJ1-2, the V gene TRBV2; the D gene is possibly TRBD1 (5 bases). V was shortened by 6 bases and J by 4 bases, with 9 bases between the two germline ends. Germline lookup yields CDR1 SNHLY and CDR2 FYNNEI. This CDR3 has 12 residues.

Turning to this clonotype: A much more abundant neighbour one base away suggests this may be a read error. This chain joins TRBV6-2 or TRBV6-3 and TRBJ2-1, with TRBD2 matching over 11 bases. The CDR3 runs 21 residues. Germline V gene lookup returns CDR1 MNHEY and CDR2 SVGEGT. V lost 7 bases and J lost 7; bases outside the gene matches: 27. CDR3 sequence reads: CASTWKPPGLAVGLERNEQFF. The CDR3 coding sequence is TGTGCCAGCACCTGGAAACCGCCGGGACTAGCGGTGGGTTTAGAACGGAATGAGCAGTTCTTC.